Here is one T cell receptor beta chain with its context. The length of the CDR3 is 15 residues. Germline V lookup: CDR1 LNHDA, CDR2 SQIVND (reference sequence). With V trimmed by 3 bases and J by 0 bases, 0 bases remained unmatched. The sample belongs to a study of preoperative IRX-2 immunotherapy in early breast cancer. Measured with immunoSEQ multiplex PCR; TCRdb has only the in-frame clones, and not every one. The sample holds some 42,000 clones, around four fifths seen once. Documented treatment: preoperative locoregional IRX-2 cytokine immunotherapy. This phase Ib study tested locoregional IRX-2 cytokine immunotherapy given before surgery.

This chain links TRBV19 with TRBJ2-3, with TRBD2 identical over 10 bases. The sample was lymph node tissue, taken after IRX-2 immunotherapy. This TCR came from a human donor with breast cancer. The chain's CDR3 is CASSMTSGSTDTQYF. The CDR3 nucleotides are TGTGCCAGTAGTATGACTAGCGGGAGCACAGATACGCAGTATTTT.